The 23 T cell receptor beta chains in this list originate from one sample, sequenced in a study of PD-L1 blockade in urothelial cancer. Repertoires were generated with immunoSEQ multiplex PCR, while TCRdb's copy carries only in-frame clones and drops some. The sample lists some 76,000 clones; about 89% were seen once. The sequenced sample was PBMCs, obtained around atezolizumab (anti-PD-L1) treatment. Source of these receptors: a man in his fifties or sixties with urothelial cancer.

The chain recombines TRBV11-2 with TRBJ1-1, with 8 bases that match TRBD1. Trimming took 0 bases from V and 1 from J; bases not matched to a gene: 10. The CDR3 is 18 amino acids. Germline assignment: CDR1 SGHAT and CDR2 FQNNGV. The CDR3: CASSLDNRGSQRNTEAFF. CDR3 DNA: TGTGCCAGCAGCTTAGATAACAGGGGGTCACAGAGGAACACTGAAGCTTTCTTT.

J is TRBJ2-7 and V is TRBV10-2, with 15 bases matching TRBD2. Trimming at V came to 6 bases and at J to 4 bases, leaving 7 bases not matched to a gene. Germline lookup yields CDR1 WSHSY and CDR2 SAAADI. The CDR3 is 16 residues long. CDR3 region: CASSVGTSGRIYEQYF. DNA for the CDR3: TGCGCCAGCAGCGTCGGGACTAGCGGGAGGATATACGAGCAGTACTTC.

V usage is TRBV5-6 and J usage is TRBJ1-2; 8 bases map to TRBD1. The CDR3 spans 18 residues. CDR1 is SGHDT and CDR2 is YYEEEE in the germline V gene. The V segment lost 4 bases and the J segment 6 bases; nucleotides outside the gene matches: 20. The CDR3 loop reads CASSPPTDRAGRYHGYTF. CDR3 DNA sequence: TGTGCCAGCAGCCCCCCAACGGACAGGGCCGGCCGATACCATGGCTACACCTTC. The full variable domain, completed using reference TRBV5-6 and TRBJ1-2, is DAGVTQSPTHLIKTRGQQVTLRCSPKSGHDTVSWYQQALGQGPQFIFQYYEEEERQRGNFPDRFSGHQFPNYSSELNVNALLLGDSALYLCASSPPTDRAGRYHGYTFGSGTRLTVV.

This sequence joins TRBV28 and TRBJ2-5; D is undetermined. The V end lost 5 bases, the J end lost 3 bases, and 7 bases lay between the germline ends. Germline CDR1 is MDHEN and CDR2 is SYDVKM. The CDR3 is 12 amino acids. The DNA for the CDR3 is TGTGCCAGCAGTGAGGTAGAAGAGACCCAGTACTTC. This codes for CASSEVEETQYF.

This chain links TRBV7-3 with TRBJ2-1, with 8 positions matching TRBD2. The V gene end was trimmed by 4 bases and the J gene end by 10 bases; junction bases not matched to a gene: 6. The germline gives CDR1 SGHTA, CDR2 FQGTGA. The CDR3 runs 13 residues. CDR3 region: CASSSQLAVEQFF. The CDR3 DNA reads TGTGCCAGCAGCTCGCAACTAGCGGTAGAGCAGTTCTTC.

This chain links TRBV9 with TRBJ2-7; D ambiguous. The CDR3 sequence is 14 residues long. Deletions cut 0 bases from V and 0 bases from J, with 7 bases between. CDR1 and CDR2 (germline): SGDLS, YYNGEE. Here the CDR3 DNA reads TGTGCCAGCAGCGTAGATAGCCACTCCTACGAGCAGTACTTC. Encoded protein: CASSVDSHSYEQYF.

The J gene is TRBJ1-1, the V gene TRBV27; D gene uncertain. Germline V gene data show CDR1 as MNHEY and CDR2 as SMNVEV (reference sequence). The V and J ends lost 6 bases and 1 base respectively, with 15 bases between them. This CDR3 comprises 15 residues. As DNA, the CDR3 is TGTGCCAGCAGCCTATCGTCCCTCCCGAACACTGAAGCTTTCTTT. Encoded protein: CASSLSSLPNTEAFF.

The J gene is TRBJ2-5, the V gene TRBV7-8, with 12 bases identical to TRBD1. The V gene's germline CDR1 is SGHVS and CDR2 FQNEAQ. The CDR3 sequence is 17 residues long. Unmatched junction bases numbered 7, after V lost 1 base and J lost 4 bases. This chain's CDR3 is CASSLVSGTGGRETQYF. As DNA, the CDR3 is TGTGCCAGCAGCTTAGTTTCTGGGACAGGGGGCCGAGAGACCCAGTACTTC.

The chain links TRBV5-1 to TRBJ2-7; TRBD1 matches at 7 bases. The CDR3 loop spans 17 amino acids. V dropped 5 bases and J dropped 0; count of bases not matched to a gene: 14. CDR1 and CDR2 from the germline V gene are SGHRS and YFSETQ. This CDR3 reads CASSPTGTATSSYEQYF. The CDR3 DNA reads as TGCGCCAGCAGTCCTACCGGGACAGCCACCTCCTCCTACGAGCAGTACTTC.

The V and J genes are TRBV19 and TRBJ1-3, with 7 bases identical to TRBD1. Germline V lookup: CDR1 LNHDA, CDR2 SQIVND (reference sequence). The ends lost 6 bases at V and 4 bases at J; junction bases unmatched: 9. CDR3 length: 15 residues. The CDR3 loop reads CASRVPTGRGNTIYF. The CDR3 DNA reads as TGTGCCAGTAGAGTACCGACAGGGAGAGGAAACACCATATATTTT.

V gene TRBV6-5 combines with J gene TRBJ1-5, with D possibly being TRBD1 (6 bases). V shed 5 bases and J shed 3 bases, with 8 bases lying between them. The V gene's germline CDR1 is MNHEY and CDR2 SVGAGI. This CDR3 contains 13 residues. The chain's CDR3 is CASSRTDNQPQHF. The CDR3 nucleotides read TGTGCCAGCAGTCGGACAGACAATCAGCCCCAGCATTTT.

This clone was found once. This same CDR3 is encoded by further DNA sequences in the sample. The rearrangement uses TRBV5-1 and TRBJ1-6; the D gene is possibly TRBD1 (5 bases). Per germline, CDR1 SGHRS and CDR2 YFSETQ. V was cut by 4 bases and J by 8 bases, with 16 bases left in between. The CDR3 consists of 15 residues. Here the CDR3 DNA reads TGCGCCAGCAGCCTGGGGCAGGGTAGAGATTCACCCCTCCACTTT. Protein: CASSLGQGRDSPLHF.

The table lists this clone with a count of one. J is TRBJ2-1 and V is TRBV2, with 8 bases that match TRBD2. CDR3 length equals 14 residues. Looked up from germline, CDR1 is SNHLY and CDR2 is FYNNEI. With 6 bases clipped from V and 7 bases from J, the junction kept 8 bases outside the gene matches. The CDR3 nucleotides are TGTGCCAGCAGGACTAGCGCCGTTAGAAATGAGCAGTTCTTC. Translated: CASRTSAVRNEQFF.

V and J are TRBV5-1 and TRBJ2-1; D ambiguous. From germline, CDR1 is SGHRS and CDR2 YFSETQ. The CDR3 sequence is 14 residues long. Trimming pared 0 bases from V and 12 bases from J, leaving 16 bases between. In DNA, the CDR3 is TGCGCCAGCAGCTTGGAAGTCGTACTCTCTGGGCAGTTCTTC. Its translation is CASSLEVVLSGQFF.

The chain employs TRBV4-1 and TRBJ1-1; TRBD1 aligns across 7 bases. Trimming took 4 bases from V and 1 from J; bases not matched to a gene: 9. The CDR3 has 16 amino acids. CDR1 and CDR2 (germline): MGHRA, YSYEKL. The CDR3 is CASSLPGGQRNTEAFF. For the CDR3, the DNA is TGCGCCAGCAGCCTCCCTGGGGGACAGAGGAACACTGAAGCTTTCTTT.

The chain uses TRBV28 and TRBJ2-1; TRBD1 matches 8 bases. Looked up from germline, CDR1 is MDHEN and CDR2 is SYDVKM. After removal of 4 bases from V and 0 bases from J, the junction contained 11 bases not matched to a gene. CDR3 size: 18 residues. The CDR3 spells CASSSTGTGTPSYNEQFF. CDR3 in DNA: TGTGCCAGCAGTTCAACCGGGACAGGAACTCCCTCCTACAATGAGCAGTTCTTC.

This rearrangement joins TRBV7-6 to TRBJ1-1, with D hard to call. The CDR3 covers 15 residues. Trimming cost V 4 bases and J 1 base, with 13 bases left between them. Germline CDR1 reads SGHVS; CDR2 reads FNYEAQ. The CDR3 spells CASSSEGRSNTEAFF. In DNA form, the CDR3 reads TGTGCCAGCAGCTCAGAGGGCCGATCGAACACTGAAGCTTTCTTT. The whole variable domain, remainder taken from reference TRBV7-6 and TRBJ1-1, is GAGVSQSPRYKVTKRGQDVALRCDPISGHVSLYWYRQALGQGPEFLTYFNYEAQQDKSGLPNDRFSAERPEGSISTLTIQRTEQRDSAMYRCASSSEGRSNTEAFFGQGTRLTVV.

The rearrangement joins TRBV11-2 to TRBJ1-4; a possible D gene is TRBD1 (6 bases). Germline V gives CDR1 SGHAT, CDR2 FQNNGV. The CDR3 is 15 amino acids. V was clipped by 3 bases and J by 6 bases, with 14 bases between them. The CDR3 here is CASSFSRQDYEKLFF. CDR3 coding DNA: TGTGCCAGCAGCTTCTCTCGACAGGATTATGAAAAACTGTTTTTT.

This clone was observed a single time. The J gene is TRBJ2-7, the V gene TRBV21-1; the table's D call, TRBD2, has no DNA check behind it. TRBV21-1 is marked as a pseudogene. The CDR3 spans 17 residues. The CDR3, as DNA: TGTGCCAGCAGCACCTCCCGGACTAGCGGGGGGGCCTGGGAGCAGTACTTC. It is translated as CASSTSRTSGGAWEQYF.

The chain joins TRBV4-1 to TRBJ1-6; D unresolved. V was trimmed by 0 bases and J by 5 bases, leaving 5 bases between them. The CDR3 runs to 14 residues. Germline values: CDR1 MGHRA, CDR2 YSYEKL. The chain's CDR3 is CASSQDPNNSPLHF. CDR3 nucleotide sequence: TGCGCCAGCAGCCAAGATCCCAATAATTCACCCCTCCACTTT.

DNA for the CDR3: TGTGCCAGCAGCTTAGTAGGGGGGGGCGCCTATGAAAAACTGTTTTTT. As protein: CASSLVGGGAYEKLFF. The V gene is TRBV7-2, the J gene TRBJ1-4, with a tentative D call TRBD1 (6 bases). This CDR3 has 16 amino acids. Germline V gene sequence: CDR1 SGHTA, CDR2 FQGNSA. Trimming left V 1 base short and J 6 bases short, with 15 bases between.

V usage is TRBV10-1 and J usage is TRBJ2-1; TRBD2 agrees at 10 bases. The junction had 5 bases not matched to a gene; V was cut back by 1 base and J by 5 bases. CDR1 and CDR2 from the germline V gene are WNHNN and SYGVQD (reference sequence). The CDR3 consists of 16 residues. The CDR3 reads CASSEYPSGGNNEQFF. The CDR3 DNA reads TGCGCCAGCAGTGAGTACCCTAGCGGGGGTAACAATGAGCAGTTCTTC.

The DNA of the CDR3 is TGTGCCAGCAGCGTAGCGGGGAGGGTTGGAGAGACCCAGTACTTC. As protein: CASSVAGRVGETQYF. The chain recombines TRBV9 with TRBJ2-5, with 7 positions matching TRBD2. This CDR3 is built from 15 residues. The germline CDR1 and CDR2 sequences are SGDLS and YYNGEE. Unmatched junction bases numbered 6, after V lost 0 bases and J lost 4 bases.